What follows are 5 T cell receptor beta chains derived from one specimen sequenced in a study of Ad26.COV2.S vaccination and SARS-CoV-2 variants. Some clones are missing from TCRdb's copy, which holds only in-frame ones; the method was immunoSEQ multiplex PCR. This table has approximately 350,000 clones, more than 75% appearing once. Documented treatment: some 20 received Ad26.COV2.S at low or high dose, single or two shots; about 5 received placebo; per-sample allocation not given. All samples were drawn on day 63, counting from the first vaccine or placebo injection. The sequencing here drew on peripheral blood, taken in a trial of Ad26.COV2.S vaccine versus placebo. The receptors originated from a person aged 18-60 years who received the Ad26.COV2.S COVID-19 vaccine or a placebo.

CDR3 DNA sequence: TGTGCCAGCAGCTCTAACCCTAGCTCCTACGAGCAGTACTTC. It is translated as CASSSNPSSYEQYF. The chain links TRBV7-3 to TRBJ2-7; D not certain. Per germline, CDR1 SGHTA and CDR2 FQGTGA. This CDR3 region has 14 residues. V lost 4 bases and J lost 0, with 10 bases in between.

V and J are TRBV30 and TRBJ1-2; D not resolved. There are 13 residues in the CDR3. Deletions cut 0 bases from V and 9 bases from J, with 14 bases between. CDR1 is GTSNPN and CDR2 is SVGIG in the germline V gene (reference sequence). In DNA form, the CDR3 reads TGTGCCTGGAGTGTTGGGCGGTCCGGTCGCTACACCTTC. Protein sequence: CAWSVGRSGRYTF.

The chain carries TRBV19 and TRBJ1-1; the match to TRBD1 covers 8 bases. This CDR3 spans 14 amino acids. V shed 4 bases and J 4 bases; nucleotides not matched to a gene: 5. The V gene's germline CDR1 is LNHDA and CDR2 SQIVND (reference sequence). The CDR3 sequence: CASSKLTGGTEAFF. CDR3 nucleotides: TGTGCCAGTAGTAAGTTAACAGGGGGCACTGAAGCTTTCTTT. The full variable domain, rest sourced from reference TRBV19 and TRBJ1-1, is DGGITQSPKYLFRKEGQNVTLSCEQNLNHDAMYWYRQDPGQGLRLIYYSQIVNDFQKGDIAEGYSVSREKKESFPLTVTSAQKNPTAFYLCASSKLTGGTEAFFGQGTRLTVV.

The chain has TRBV2 and TRBJ2-7, with D maybe TRBD2 (6 bases). The CDR3 runs 13 residues. Germline CDR1 reads SNHLY; CDR2 reads FYNNEI. With 4 bases removed from V and 5 bases from J, the gap between germline ends came to 12 bases. CDR3 sequence reads: CASSVLEGHEQYF. The CDR3 DNA is TGTGCCAGCAGTGTTCTGGAGGGGCACGAGCAGTACTTC.

The chain carries TRBV5-6 and TRBJ2-1, with 8 bases identical to TRBD2. The CDR3 has 15 amino acids. CDR1 is SGHDT and CDR2 is YYEEEE in the germline V gene. Trimming cost V 5 bases and J 4 bases; bases outside gene matches: 8. Written as DNA, the CDR3 is TGTGCCAGCAGGATCGGAACTAGCGGATACAATGAGCAGTTCTTC. This gives the protein CASRIGTSGYNEQFF.